These T cell receptor beta chains were read from a single sample in a study of blood T cell repertoires in COVID-19. Generated by immunoSEQ multiplex PCR, the TCRdb table keeps only in-frame clones and is missing some. This table holds about 170,000 clones, around four fifths found once. The sample comprised peripheral blood. These receptors all come from an elderly woman with acute or convalescent COVID-19. Both conserved end residues are part of each CDR3. The D gene is left open where the match is weak. Expanded clones get a size class; other rows say once, few or many, or leave the size out.

CDR3 DNA: TGTGCCAGTAGTACTCAGACAGACCCTAATGAAAAACTGTTTTTT; CDR3 protein: CASSTQTDPNEKLFF; clone size: NA; D gene: NA; V gene: TRBV19; J gene: TRBJ1-4
CDR3 DNA: TGTGCCACCAGTGAAGGAGGACAGATGATGAACACCGGGGAGCTGTTTTTT; CDR3 protein: CATSEGGQMMNTGELFF; clone size: NA; D gene: NA; V gene: TRBV24-1; J gene: TRBJ2-2
CDR3 DNA: TGTGCCAGCAGCACACAGGGTTTTAGAGGCTACACCTTC; CDR3 protein: CASSTQGFRGYTF; clone size: NA; D gene: NA; V gene: TRBV28; J gene: TRBJ1-2
CDR3 DNA: TGTGCCAGCAGCTCTGGACAGGGAGGGAGAATGTACCAAGAGACCCAGTACTTC; CDR3 protein: CASSSGQGGRMYQETQYF; clone size: NA; D gene: NA; V gene: TRBV7-9; J gene: TRBJ2-5
CDR3 DNA: TGTGCCAGCAGCGTAGACTCAGAGACCCAGTACTTC; CDR3 protein: CASSVDSETQYF; clone size: few; D gene: NA; V gene: TRBV9; J gene: TRBJ2-5
CDR3 DNA: TGTGCCAGCAGTTCCTACGGGGAGACCCAGTACTTC; CDR3 protein: CASSSYGETQYF; clone size: NA; D gene: NA; V gene: TRBV27; J gene: TRBJ2-5
CDR3 DNA: TGTGCCAGCACTCAAGCAGGGGCGAGGGTCACGGCTTTCTTT; CDR3 protein: CASTQAGARVTAFF; clone size: NA; D gene: NA; V gene: TRBV28; J gene: TRBJ1-1
CDR3 DNA: TGCGCCAGCAGCTTGCCTGGGGACAGCAAGAACACTGAAGCTTTCTTT; CDR3 protein: CASSLPGDSKNTEAFF; clone size: few; D gene: TRBD1; V gene: TRBV5-1; J gene: TRBJ1-1
CDR3 DNA: TGTGCCAGCAGCCGATCAGGGGGTGGGGAAAAACTGTTTTTT; CDR3 protein: CASSRSGGGEKLFF; clone size: NA; D gene: TRBD1; V gene: TRBV28; J gene: TRBJ1-4
CDR3 DNA: TGTGCCAGCAGACCTTCTAAACTAATAGCGGGAGGCGGGGGGTATAATGAGCAGTTCTTC; CDR3 protein: CASRPSKLIAGGGGYNEQFF; clone size: NA; D gene: TRBD2; V gene: TRBV3-1/TRBV3-2; J gene: TRBJ2-1
CDR3 DNA: TGTGCCAGCAGTTTGTCGGGACAGCCCCACTACACCTTC; CDR3 protein: CASSLSGQPHYTF; clone size: NA; D gene: TRBD1; V gene: TRBV28; J gene: TRBJ1-2
CDR3 DNA: TGTGCCAGCAGCCTCGCCACAGGGCCCCGGACCTATGGCTACACCTTC; CDR3 protein: CASSLATGPRTYGYTF; clone size: NA; D gene: NA; V gene: TRBV7-2; J gene: TRBJ1-2
CDR3 DNA: TGTGCCAGCAGTGAAGGGGGACTAGAATGGTACGAGCAGTACTTC; CDR3 protein: CASSEGGLEWYEQYF; clone size: few; D gene: TRBD2; V gene: TRBV6-1; J gene: TRBJ2-7
CDR3 DNA: TGCGCCAGCAGCTTGGCGGGGGAGACCCAGTACTTC; CDR3 protein: CASSLAGETQYF; clone size: NA; D gene: NA; V gene: TRBV5-1; J gene: TRBJ2-5
CDR3 DNA: TGTGCCAGCAGTTACTCGGGTCTAAGTTCGACTGCAGAGCCCCAGCATTTT; CDR3 protein: CASSYSGLSSTAEPQHF; clone size: NA; D gene: NA; V gene: TRBV6-2/TRBV6-3; J gene: TRBJ1-5
CDR3 DNA: TGTGCCAGCAGCTCAAGCCCTTTTAATGAAAAACTGTTTTTT; CDR3 protein: CASSSSPFNEKLFF; clone size: NA; D gene: NA; V gene: TRBV5-4; J gene: TRBJ1-4
CDR3 DNA: TGCGCCAGCAGCCAAGACGGGAACACTGAAGCTTTCTTT; CDR3 protein: CASSQDGNTEAFF; clone size: NA; D gene: NA; V gene: TRBV4-3; J gene: TRBJ1-1
CDR3 DNA: TGCGCCAGCAGCCCGGGGACTCCCCGTAACTATGGCTACACCTTC; CDR3 protein: CASSPGTPRNYGYTF; clone size: NA; D gene: NA; V gene: TRBV5-1; J gene: TRBJ1-2
CDR3 DNA: TGTGCCAGCAGTGAACAAAGAGGGCCACCCCTCCACTTT; CDR3 protein: CASSEQRGPPLHF; clone size: few; D gene: NA; V gene: TRBV6-1; J gene: TRBJ1-6
CDR3 DNA: TGTGCCACCAGCAGAGCTGGAGGCGGGGTCCCGATATCATCTCAAAACACTGAAGCTTTCTTT; CDR3 protein: CATSRAGGGVPISSQNTEAFF; clone size: NA; D gene: NA; V gene: TRBV15; J gene: TRBJ1-1
CDR3 DNA: TGTGCCAGTCTCCGCCCCAGGGATGAAAAACTGTTTTTT; CDR3 protein: CASLRPRDEKLFF; clone size: NA; D gene: NA; V gene: TRBV19; J gene: TRBJ1-4
CDR3 DNA: TGTGCCAGCAGTCTACGGACAGGGTCCTATGGCTACACCTTC; CDR3 protein: CASSLRTGSYGYTF; clone size: NA; D gene: TRBD1; V gene: TRBV28; J gene: TRBJ1-2
CDR3 DNA: TGTGCCACCAGCGGAGGCATAGCGGGAGGAAAAGAGACCCAGTACTTC; CDR3 protein: CATSGGIAGGKETQYF; clone size: NA; D gene: TRBD2; V gene: TRBV15; J gene: TRBJ2-5
CDR3 DNA: TGTGCCAGCAGCTCGGGGGGGGCTCAGCCCCAGCATTTT; CDR3 protein: CASSSGGAQPQHF; clone size: NA; D gene: NA; V gene: TRBV6-2/TRBV6-3; J gene: TRBJ1-5
CDR3 DNA: TGTGCCTGGGATATTCGGGGGGACACTGAAGCTTTCTTT; CDR3 protein: CAWDIRGDTEAFF; clone size: NA; D gene: NA; V gene: TRBV30; J gene: TRBJ1-1
CDR3 DNA: TGCAGTGCTAGTGACGATACCTATAGCAATCAGCCCCAGCATTTT; CDR3 protein: CSASDDTYSNQPQHF; clone size: NA; D gene: NA; V gene: TRBV20-1; J gene: TRBJ1-5
CDR3 DNA: TGTGCCAGCAGTATACACGGGACAGGTTATCAGCCCCAGCATTTT; CDR3 protein: CASSIHGTGYQPQHF; clone size: NA; D gene: TRBD1; V gene: TRBV28; J gene: TRBJ1-5
CDR3 DNA: TGTGCCAGCAGCTCGGGACATTTTGGTGAGCAGTTCTTC; CDR3 protein: CASSSGHFGEQFF; clone size: NA; D gene: NA; V gene: TRBV7-9; J gene: TRBJ2-1
CDR3 DNA: TGTGCCAGCAGCGGGACAGAAATTTACACCGGGGAGCTGTTTTTT; CDR3 protein: CASSGTEIYTGELFF; clone size: NA; D gene: NA; V gene: TRBV9; J gene: TRBJ2-2
CDR3 DNA: TGTGCCAGCAGCCCTTTTGCCATCGACACTCTCAATCAGCCCCAGCATTTT; CDR3 protein: CASSPFAIDTLNQPQHF; clone size: NA; D gene: NA; V gene: TRBV27; J gene: TRBJ1-5
CDR3 DNA: TGTGCCAGCAGTTTGGGGACTAGCGGGGGCCATGCTACAGATACGCAGTATTTT; CDR3 protein: CASSLGTSGGHATDTQYF; clone size: NA; D gene: TRBD2; V gene: TRBV27; J gene: TRBJ2-3
CDR3 DNA: TGTGCCAGCAGTTACGCCGGGACAGGGGCGTACACCGGGGAGCTGTTTTTT; CDR3 protein: CASSYAGTGAYTGELFF; clone size: few; D gene: TRBD1; V gene: TRBV6-2/TRBV6-3; J gene: TRBJ2-2
CDR3 DNA: TGTGCCAGTAGGGAGGGACAGTACTATGGCTACACCTTC; CDR3 protein: CASREGQYYGYTF; clone size: NA; D gene: TRBD1; V gene: TRBV19; J gene: TRBJ1-2
CDR3 DNA: TGTGCCAGCAGTTACGCGATGGCCATTGGGGGGTATGGCTACACCTTC; CDR3 protein: CASSYAMAIGGYGYTF; clone size: many; D gene: NA; V gene: TRBV6-2/TRBV6-3; J gene: TRBJ1-2